This T cell receptor (beta chain) was captured by sequencing in a study of T cell therapy after organ transplantation. Looking at the study overall: Up to 6 doses were given at 2-week intervals. Broader study findings: Reconstitution after therapy seemingly combined transferred and product-undetected endogenous clonotypes. In nonresponders, large pretherapy expansions changed minimally after therapy.

TCRdb's copy holds only in-frame clones and misses some; the assay was immunoSEQ multiplex PCR. Among around 15,000 clones, 85% were seen once, and the ten largest hold around a third. Time point described: 20-29 weeks after completion of therapy. These transplant recipients had drug-resistant or recurrent cytomegalovirus infection. Regarding this clone: Its matching antigen is unknown. One end of the junction fails to match germline, which may point to a read error.

This CDR3 comprises 16 residues. CDR1 MNHNS and CDR2 SASEGT come from the germline V gene. Source: CD8+ T cells from blood, taken after autologous CMV-specific T cell therapy. This chain links TRBV6-1 with TRBJ1-6, with 7 nucleotides matching TRBD1. The receptor was derived from a human patient who had received a solid organ transplant and had CMV disease. Some T cells may be transferred from the graft donor. The CDR3 loop reads CASSEAGPQGGTPLHF. In nucleotides, the CDR3 is TGTGCCAGCAGCGAAGCGGGTCCGCAGGGGGGGACACCCCTCCACTTT.